This T cell receptor (beta chain) was retrieved from a study of human T cells and chemical hapten exposure. Findings of the study overall: Donors were affected by alopecia, so their immune reaction might vary from that of healthy individuals. High-frequency TCRs, those above 1 in 1000, stayed the same after DPC sensitization.

Individual cDNA molecules each carried unique molecular identifiers attached by the library. Original processing notes: A per-sample median of roughly 97,000 TCRs was observed, with a range of roughly 23,224 to 750,000. TCRdb independently ran MiXCR on the RACE reads; one entry per CDR3 protein. TCRdb, not the original authors, processed these V and J calls. This table holds about 80,000 distinct CDR3 sequences, roughly 10% found once. CDR1 SGHTA and CDR2 FQGNSA come from the germline V gene. The J segment lost 7 bases and the V segment lost 4 bases, leaving 7 bases of the junction unmatched. This CDR3 is 16 amino acids long. This clonotype was seen ten or more times. The target antigen is unknown. Indicated time point: patch test 2, 6 weeks after DPC sensitization. Treatment reported: therapeutic diphenylcyclopropenone sensitization with weekly scalp DPC.

This receptor was taken from a woman aged 30 to 39 with alopecia areata. Some clones in this sample may be carry-over from other donors' samples. The sequencing used whole blood, collected in connection with sensitization to the hapten diphenylcyclopropenone (DPC). V gene TRBV7-2 combines with J gene TRBJ2-6; TRBD1 agrees at 10 bases. The CDR3 loop is CASSSVGTGVANVLTF. DNA for the CDR3: TGTGCCAGCAGCTCCGTCGGGACAGGGGTCGCCAACGTCCTGACTTTC.